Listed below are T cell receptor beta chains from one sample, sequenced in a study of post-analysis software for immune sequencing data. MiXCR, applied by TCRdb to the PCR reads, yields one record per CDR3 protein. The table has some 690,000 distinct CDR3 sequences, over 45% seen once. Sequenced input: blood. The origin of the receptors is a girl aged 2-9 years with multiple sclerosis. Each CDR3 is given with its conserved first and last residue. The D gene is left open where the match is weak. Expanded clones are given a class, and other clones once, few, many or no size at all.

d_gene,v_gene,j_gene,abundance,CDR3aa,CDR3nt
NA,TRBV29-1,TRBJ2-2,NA,CSAVRRVDTGELFF,TGCAGCGCAGTCCGCAGGGTTGACACCGGGGAGCTGTTTTTT
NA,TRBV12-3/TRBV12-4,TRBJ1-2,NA,CASSLVAVNYGYTF,TGTGCCAGCAGTTTGGTTGCTGTCAACTATGGCTACACCTTC
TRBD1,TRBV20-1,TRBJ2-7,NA,CSARGGQGEFYEQYF,TGCAGTGCTCGAGGGGGACAGGGGGAGTTCTACGAGCAGTACTTC
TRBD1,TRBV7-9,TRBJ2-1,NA,CASSLTGGVGNEQFF,TGTGCCAGCAGCTTGACAGGGGGCGTTGGCAATGAGCAGTTCTTC
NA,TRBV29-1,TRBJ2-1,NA,CSVWPEGRYNEQFF,TGCAGCGTTTGGCCGGAGGGCCGGTACAATGAGCAGTTCTTC
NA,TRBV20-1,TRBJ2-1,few,CSAREGPYNEQFF,TGCAGTGCTAGAGAGGGGCCTTACAATGAGCAGTTCTTC
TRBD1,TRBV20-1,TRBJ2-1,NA,CSARASGTGSYNEQFF,TGCAGTGCTAGAGCAAGCGGGACAGGGAGTTACAATGAGCAGTTCTTC
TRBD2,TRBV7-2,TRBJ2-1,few,CASSPTLAGDYNEQFF,TGTGCCAGCAGCCCGACACTAGCGGGGGACTACAATGAGCAGTTCTTC
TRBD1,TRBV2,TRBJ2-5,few,CASSFGQVQETQYF,TGTGCCAGCAGCTTCGGACAGGTCCAAGAGACCCAGTACTTC
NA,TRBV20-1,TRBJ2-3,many,CSASGPPSTDTQYF,TGCAGTGCTAGTGGCCCCCCGAGCACAGATACGCAGTATTTT
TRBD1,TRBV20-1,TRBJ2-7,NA,CSAAQDREAEQYF,TGCAGTGCTGCACAGGACAGGGAAGCCGAGCAGTACTTC
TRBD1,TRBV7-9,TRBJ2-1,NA,CASSLQGVNPYEQFF,TGTGCCAGCAGCCTACAGGGGGTTAATCCTTATGAGCAGTTCTTC
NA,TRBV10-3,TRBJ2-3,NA,CAISLGTSEGVTQYF,TGTGCCATCAGTTTAGGGACATCCGAGGGGGTTACGCAGTATTTT
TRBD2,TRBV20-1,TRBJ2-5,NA,CSARPLAGGTSLETQYF,TGCAGTGCTAGACCCCTAGCGGGGGGAACCTCTCTGGAGACCCAGTACTTC
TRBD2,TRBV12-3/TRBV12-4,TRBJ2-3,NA,CASSLAGGGASDTQYF,TGTGCCAGCAGTTTAGCCGGCGGGGGGGCCTCAGATACGCAGTATTTT
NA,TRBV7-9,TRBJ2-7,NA,CAGSLNSLGREQYF,TGTGCCGGCAGCTTAAATTCTTTGGGTAGAGAGCAGTACTTC
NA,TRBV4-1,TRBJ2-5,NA,CASSQDRVETQYF,TGCGCCAGCAGCCAAGACAGGGTCGAGACCCAGTACTTC
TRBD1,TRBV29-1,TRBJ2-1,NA,CSVETGGKGNEQFF,TGCAGCGTTGAGACAGGGGGAAAGGGGAATGAGCAGTTCTTC
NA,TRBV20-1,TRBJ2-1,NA,CSASRPGLQSSYNEQFF,TGCAGTGCTAGTCGCCCGGGACTTCAAAGCTCCTACAATGAGCAGTTCTTC
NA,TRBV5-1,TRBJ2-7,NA,CASSLGRQDPSDEQYF,TGCGCCAGCAGCTTGGGGCGACAGGACCCCTCGGACGAGCAGTACTTC
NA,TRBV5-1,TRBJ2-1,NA,CASSFIRGNEQFF,TGCGCCAGCAGCTTTATCAGGGGCAATGAGCAGTTCTTC
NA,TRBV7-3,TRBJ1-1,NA,CASSLFGPTEAFF,TGTGCCAGCAGCTTATTTGGGCCCACTGAAGCTTTCTTT
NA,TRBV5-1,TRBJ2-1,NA,CASSLSVLSSYNEQFF,TGCGCCAGCAGCTTGTCCGTACTCAGCTCCTACAATGAGCAGTTCTTC
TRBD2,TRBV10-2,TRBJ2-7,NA,CASRTSGMSREQYF,TGCGCCAGCCGGACTAGCGGGATGAGTCGCGAGCAGTACTTC
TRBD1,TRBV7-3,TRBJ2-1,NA,CASSATGFEQFF,TGTGCCAGCAGCGCGACAGGGTTTGAGCAGTTCTTC
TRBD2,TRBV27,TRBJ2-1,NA,CASSEPGLAGDEQFF,TGTGCCAGCAGTGAACCGGGACTAGCGGGAGATGAGCAGTTCTTC
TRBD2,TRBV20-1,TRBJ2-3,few,CSARAPLAGEENSDTQYF,TGCAGTGCTAGAGCCCCGCTAGCGGGGGAAGAAAACTCAGATACGCAGTATTTT
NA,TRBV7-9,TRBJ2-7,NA,CASSSLLRVTDTYEQYF,TGTGCCAGCAGCTCCCTACTGAGGGTGACAGATACCTACGAGCAGTACTTC
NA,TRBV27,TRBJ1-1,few,CASSLSGQGTEAFF,TGTGCCAGCAGTTTATCTGGCCAGGGGACTGAAGCTTTCTTT
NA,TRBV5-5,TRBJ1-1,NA,CASSCPDSGTGAFF,TGTGCCAGCAGCTGCCCGGACAGCGGGACTGGAGCTTTCTTT
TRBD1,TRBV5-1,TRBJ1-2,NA,CASSLPDRGYGYTF,TGCGCCAGCAGCTTGCCAGACAGGGGGTATGGCTACACCTTC